This T cell receptor (beta chain) is drawn from a study of cytomegalovirus exposure and HLA in healthy donors. Both 60 Vbeta primers and 13 Jbeta primers went into the PCR. Here immunoSEQ multiplex PCR was the method, and the copy in TCRdb shows in-frame clones only, minus some. The sample data list roughly 42,000 clones. Germline V CDR1 and CDR2: MGHRA, YSYEKL. Trimming stripped 3 bases from V and 7 bases from J, with 22 bases between. The CDR3 length is 16 residues. The chain links TRBV4-1 to TRBJ2-7; the D gene is possibly TRBD1 (6 bases). What was sequenced was PBMCs. This TCR was sampled from a man aged 25 to 45 in good health and CMV-seronegative. The CDR3 sequence is CASSHALGRTVREQYF. CDR3 nucleotides: TGCGCCAGCAGCCACGCTCTGGGCAGGACAGTGAGGGAGCAGTACTTC.